This T cell receptor (beta chain) was profiled in a study of cytomegalovirus exposure and HLA in healthy donors. 13 Jbeta primers and 60 Vbeta primers were used for the PCR. Assay: immunoSEQ multiplex PCR; the TCRdb copy retains only in-frame clones and omits some. Counted here are 150,000 to 200,000 clones, more than 70% occurring once; the ten biggest clones make up around 3%. CDR3 length: 12 residues. Germline V gene lookup returns CDR1 MNHNY and CDR2 SVGAGI (reference sequence). The ends were cut back, 4 bases at V and 7 bases at J, with 8 bases in the middle. Study-wide findings and caveats: In a later analysis, TCR beta V- and J-gene trimming showed a link to a missense DCLRE1C variant.

In this sample, this clone turned up a few times. Antigen: not known. Sequenced input: PBMCs. This TCR came from a male donor in good health and CMV-seronegative. The chain is built from TRBV6-6 and TRBJ1-5; maybe TRBD1 (6 bases). The DNA for the CDR3 is TGTGCCAGCAGTTCGCAGGGGCAGCCCCAGCATTTT. Residues: CASSSQGQPQHF.